Detailed here is one T cell receptor beta chain. CD8 cells regarded as naive lacked CD45RO, were positively chosen for CCR7, and omitted terminally differentiated effector memory CD45RA+ cells. Everyone who donated was a Caucasian adult who lived in Nashville, Tennessee. The data belong to a study of shared clonotypes between healthy human individuals. The CDR3 loop spans 14 amino acids. CDR1 and CDR2 (germline): LGHNA, YNFKEQ. V was pared by 7 bases and J by 1 base, with 13 bases between. Assay used: immunoSEQ multiplex PCR; TCRdb lists only in-frame clones, some missing. In the table there are about 590,000 clones, roughly 96% of which are singletons.

The V call is TRBV4-2, the J call TRBJ1-1; D is unresolved. Sequencing used naive CD8+ T cells sorted from blood. The source of this sequence is a woman in her 30s in good health. CDR3: CASTPLEGNTEAFF. Here the CDR3 DNA reads TGTGCCAGCACCCCCCTGGAGGGGAACACTGAAGCTTTCTTT.